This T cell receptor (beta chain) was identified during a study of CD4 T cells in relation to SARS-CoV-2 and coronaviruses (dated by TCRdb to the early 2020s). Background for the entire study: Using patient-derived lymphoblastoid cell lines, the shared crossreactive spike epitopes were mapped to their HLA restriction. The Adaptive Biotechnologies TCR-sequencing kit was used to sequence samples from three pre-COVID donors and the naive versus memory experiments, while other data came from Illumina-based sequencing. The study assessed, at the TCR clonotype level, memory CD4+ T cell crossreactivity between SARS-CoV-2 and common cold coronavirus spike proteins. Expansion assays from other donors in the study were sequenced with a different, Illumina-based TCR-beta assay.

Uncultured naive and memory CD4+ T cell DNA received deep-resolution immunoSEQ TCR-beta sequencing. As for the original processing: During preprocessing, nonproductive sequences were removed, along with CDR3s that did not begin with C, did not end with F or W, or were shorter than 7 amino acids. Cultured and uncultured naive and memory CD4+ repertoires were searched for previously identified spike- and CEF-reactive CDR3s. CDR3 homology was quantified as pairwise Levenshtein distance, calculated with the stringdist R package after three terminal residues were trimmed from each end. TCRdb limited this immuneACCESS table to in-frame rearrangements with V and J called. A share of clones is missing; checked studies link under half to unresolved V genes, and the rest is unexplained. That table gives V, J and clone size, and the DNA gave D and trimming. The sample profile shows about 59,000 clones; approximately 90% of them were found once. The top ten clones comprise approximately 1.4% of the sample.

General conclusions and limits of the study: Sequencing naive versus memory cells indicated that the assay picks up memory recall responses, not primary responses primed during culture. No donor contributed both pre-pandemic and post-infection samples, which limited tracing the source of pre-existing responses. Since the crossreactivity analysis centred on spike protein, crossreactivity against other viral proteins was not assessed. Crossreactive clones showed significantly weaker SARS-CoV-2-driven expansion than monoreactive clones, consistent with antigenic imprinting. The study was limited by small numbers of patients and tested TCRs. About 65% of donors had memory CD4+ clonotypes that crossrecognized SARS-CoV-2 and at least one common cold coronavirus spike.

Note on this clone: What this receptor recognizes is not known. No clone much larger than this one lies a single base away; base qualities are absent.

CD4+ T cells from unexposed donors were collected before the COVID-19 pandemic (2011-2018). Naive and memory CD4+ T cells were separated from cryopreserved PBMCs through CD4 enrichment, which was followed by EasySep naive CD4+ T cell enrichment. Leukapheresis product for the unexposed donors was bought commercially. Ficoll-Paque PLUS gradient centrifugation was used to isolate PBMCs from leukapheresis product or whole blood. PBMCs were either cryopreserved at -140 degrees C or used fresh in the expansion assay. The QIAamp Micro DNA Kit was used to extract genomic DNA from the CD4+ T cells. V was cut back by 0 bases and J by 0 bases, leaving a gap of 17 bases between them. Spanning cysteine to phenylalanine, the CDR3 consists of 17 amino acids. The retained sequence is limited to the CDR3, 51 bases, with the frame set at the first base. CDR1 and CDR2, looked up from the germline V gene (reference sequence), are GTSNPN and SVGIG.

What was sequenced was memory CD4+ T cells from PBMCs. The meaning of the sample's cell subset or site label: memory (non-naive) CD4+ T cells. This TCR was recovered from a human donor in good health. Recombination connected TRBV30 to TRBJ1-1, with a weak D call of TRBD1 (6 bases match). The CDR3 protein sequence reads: CAWSVGGLPSVNTEAFF. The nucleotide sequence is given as TGTGCCTGGAGTGTTGGGGGGCTACCTTCGGTGAACACTGAAGCTTTCTTT.